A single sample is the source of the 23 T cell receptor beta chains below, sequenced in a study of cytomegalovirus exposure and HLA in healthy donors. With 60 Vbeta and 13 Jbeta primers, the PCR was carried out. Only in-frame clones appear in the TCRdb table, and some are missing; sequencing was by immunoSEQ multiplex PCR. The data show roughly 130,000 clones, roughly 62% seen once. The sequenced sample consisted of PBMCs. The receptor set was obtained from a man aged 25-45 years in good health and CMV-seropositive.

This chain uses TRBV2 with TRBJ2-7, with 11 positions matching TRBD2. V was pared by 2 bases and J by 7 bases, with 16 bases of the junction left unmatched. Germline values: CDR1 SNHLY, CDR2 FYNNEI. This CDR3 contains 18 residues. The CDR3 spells CASSETVPGLADSGEQYF. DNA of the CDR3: TGTGCCAGCAGTGAAACTGTTCCGGGACTAGCGGATTCTGGGGAGCAGTACTTC.

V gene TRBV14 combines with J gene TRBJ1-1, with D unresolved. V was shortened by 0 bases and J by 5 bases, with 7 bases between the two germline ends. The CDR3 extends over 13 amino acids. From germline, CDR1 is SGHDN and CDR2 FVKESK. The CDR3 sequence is CASSQDLETEAFF. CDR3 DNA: TGTGCCAGCAGCCAAGACTTGGAGACTGAAGCTTTCTTT.

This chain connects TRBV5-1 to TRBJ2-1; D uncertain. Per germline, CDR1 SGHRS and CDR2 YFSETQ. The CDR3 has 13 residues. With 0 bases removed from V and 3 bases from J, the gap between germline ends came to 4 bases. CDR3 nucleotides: TGCGCCAGCAGCTTGGACATCTACAATGAGCAGTTCTTC. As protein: CASSLDIYNEQFF.

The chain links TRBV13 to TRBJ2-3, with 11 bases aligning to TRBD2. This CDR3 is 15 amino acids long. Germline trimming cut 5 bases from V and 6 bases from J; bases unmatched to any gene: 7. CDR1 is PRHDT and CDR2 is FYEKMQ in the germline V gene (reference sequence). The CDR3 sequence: CASSPTSGSGDTQYF. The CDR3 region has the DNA TGTGCCAGCAGCCCTACTAGCGGGAGTGGGGATACGCAGTATTTT.

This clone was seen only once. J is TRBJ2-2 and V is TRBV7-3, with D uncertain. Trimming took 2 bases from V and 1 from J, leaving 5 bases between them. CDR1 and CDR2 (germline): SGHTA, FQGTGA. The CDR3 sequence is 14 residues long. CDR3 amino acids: CASSLGRNTGELFF. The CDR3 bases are TGTGCCAGCAGCTTAGGCAGGAACACCGGGGAGCTGTTTTTT.

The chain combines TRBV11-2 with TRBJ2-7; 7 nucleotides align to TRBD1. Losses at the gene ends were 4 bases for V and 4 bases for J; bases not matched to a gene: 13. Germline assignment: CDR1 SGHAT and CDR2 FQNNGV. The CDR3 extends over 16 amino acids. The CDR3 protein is CASSSQQGKQGYEQYF. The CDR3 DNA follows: TGTGCCAGCAGCTCCCAACAGGGGAAACAGGGATACGAGCAGTACTTC.

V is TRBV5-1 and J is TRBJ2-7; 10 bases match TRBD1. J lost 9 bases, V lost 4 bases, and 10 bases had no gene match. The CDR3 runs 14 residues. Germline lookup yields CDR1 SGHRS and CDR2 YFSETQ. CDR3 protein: CASSGTGEGLVQYF. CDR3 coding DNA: TGCGCCAGCAGCGGGACAGGGGAGGGTTTAGTGCAGTACTTC. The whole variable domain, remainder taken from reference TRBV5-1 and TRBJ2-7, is KAGVTQTPRYLIKTRGQQVTLSCSPISGHRSVSWYQQTPGQGLQFLFEYFSETQRNKGNFPGRFSGRQFSNSRSEMNVSTLELGDSALYLCASSGTGEGLVQYFGPGTRLTVT.

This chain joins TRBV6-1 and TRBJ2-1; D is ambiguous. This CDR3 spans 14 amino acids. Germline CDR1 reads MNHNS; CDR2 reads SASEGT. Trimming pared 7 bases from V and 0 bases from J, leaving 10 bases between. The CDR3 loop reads CASTDWSSYNEQFF. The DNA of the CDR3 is TGTGCCAGCACCGACTGGAGCTCCTACAATGAGCAGTTCTTC.

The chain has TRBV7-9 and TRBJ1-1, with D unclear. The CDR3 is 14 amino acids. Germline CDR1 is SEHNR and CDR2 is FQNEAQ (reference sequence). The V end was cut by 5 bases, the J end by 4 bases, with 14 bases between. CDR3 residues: CASSHPGAVTEAFF. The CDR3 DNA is TGTGCCAGCAGCCACCCTGGCGCGGTCACTGAAGCTTTCTTT. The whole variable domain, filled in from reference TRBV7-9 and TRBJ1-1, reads DTGVSQNPRHKITKRGQNVTFRCDPISEHNRLYWYRQTLGQGPEFLTYFQNEAQLEKSRLLSDRFSAERPKGSFSTLEIQRTEQGDSAMYLCASSHPGAVTEAFFGQGTRLTVV.

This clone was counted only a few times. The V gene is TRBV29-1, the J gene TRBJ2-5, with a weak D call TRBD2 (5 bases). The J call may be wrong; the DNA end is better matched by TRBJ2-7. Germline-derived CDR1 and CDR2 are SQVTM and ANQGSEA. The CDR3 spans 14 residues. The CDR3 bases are TGCAGCGTTAGACCCCAGACTACGGAATACGAGCAGTACTTC. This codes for CSVRPQTTEYEQYF.

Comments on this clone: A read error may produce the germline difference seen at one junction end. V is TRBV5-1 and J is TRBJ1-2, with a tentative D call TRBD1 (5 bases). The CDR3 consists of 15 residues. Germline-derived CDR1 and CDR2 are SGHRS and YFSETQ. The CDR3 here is CAGSLDPTVSYGYTF. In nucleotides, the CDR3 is TGCGCCGGCAGCTTGGACCCGACAGTAAGCTATGGCTACACCTTC.

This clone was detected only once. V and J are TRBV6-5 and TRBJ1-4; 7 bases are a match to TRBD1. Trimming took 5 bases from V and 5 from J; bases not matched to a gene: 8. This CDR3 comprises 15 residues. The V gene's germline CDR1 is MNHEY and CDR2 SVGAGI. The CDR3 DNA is TGTGCCAGCAGTGGTCGGGACAGTCTGAATGAAAAACTGTTTTTT. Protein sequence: CASSGRDSLNEKLFF.

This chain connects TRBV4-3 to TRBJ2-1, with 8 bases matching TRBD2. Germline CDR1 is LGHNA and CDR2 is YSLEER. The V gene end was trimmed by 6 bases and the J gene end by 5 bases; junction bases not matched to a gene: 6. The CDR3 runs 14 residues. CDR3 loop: CASSGTGGDNEQFF. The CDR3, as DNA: TGCGCCAGCAGTGGAACGGGAGGGGACAATGAGCAGTTCTTC.

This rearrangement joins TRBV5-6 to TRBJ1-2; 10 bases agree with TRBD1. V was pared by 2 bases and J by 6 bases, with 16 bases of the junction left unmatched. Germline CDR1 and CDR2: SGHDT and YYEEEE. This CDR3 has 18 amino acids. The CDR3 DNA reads TGTGCCAGCAGCTTATACCGGGACAGGGGAAGGGCCCGTGATGGCTACACCTTC. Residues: CASSLYRDRGRARDGYTF.

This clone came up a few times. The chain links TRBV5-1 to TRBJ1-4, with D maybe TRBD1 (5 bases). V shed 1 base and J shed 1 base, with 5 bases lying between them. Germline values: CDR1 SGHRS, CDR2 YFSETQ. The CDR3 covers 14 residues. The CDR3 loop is CASSLRGTNEKLFF. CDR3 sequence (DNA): TGCGCCAGCAGCTTGAGGGGAACTAATGAAAAACTGTTTTTT.

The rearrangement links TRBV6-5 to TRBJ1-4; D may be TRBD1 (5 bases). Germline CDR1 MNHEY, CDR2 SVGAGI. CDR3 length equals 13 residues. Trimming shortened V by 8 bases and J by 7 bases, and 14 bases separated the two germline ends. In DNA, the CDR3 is TGTGCCAGCTGCCGCGGGGGTTTTGAAAAACTGTTTTTT. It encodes CASCRGGFEKLFF.

The CDR3 nucleotides are TGCGCCAGCAGCTTTCCCGGGACAGGGGGCCGCGAGCAGTACTTC. Residues: CASSFPGTGGREQYF. The J gene is TRBJ2-7, the V gene TRBV5-1, with 12 bases fitting TRBD1. The CDR3 consists of 15 residues. Trimming at V came to 2 bases and at J to 6 bases, leaving 6 bases not matched to a gene. Per the germline V gene, CDR1 is SGHRS and CDR2 is YFSETQ.

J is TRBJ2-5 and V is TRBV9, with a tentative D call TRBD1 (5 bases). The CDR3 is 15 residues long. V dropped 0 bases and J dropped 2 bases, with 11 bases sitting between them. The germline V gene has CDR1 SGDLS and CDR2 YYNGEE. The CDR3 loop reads CASSVAQGVQETQYF. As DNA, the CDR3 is TGTGCCAGCAGCGTAGCTCAGGGCGTTCAAGAGACCCAGTACTTC.

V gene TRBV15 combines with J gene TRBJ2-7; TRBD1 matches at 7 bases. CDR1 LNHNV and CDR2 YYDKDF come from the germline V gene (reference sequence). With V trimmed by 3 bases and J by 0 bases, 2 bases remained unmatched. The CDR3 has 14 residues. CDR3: CATSRPGGSYEQYF. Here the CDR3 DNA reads TGTGCCACCAGCAGGCCAGGGGGCTCCTACGAGCAGTACTTC.

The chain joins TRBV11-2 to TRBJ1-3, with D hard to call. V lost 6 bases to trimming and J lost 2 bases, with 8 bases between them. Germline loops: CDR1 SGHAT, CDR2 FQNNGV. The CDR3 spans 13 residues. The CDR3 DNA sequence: TGTGCCAGCAGTTACACGACTGGAAACACCATATATTTT. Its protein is CASSYTTGNTIYF.

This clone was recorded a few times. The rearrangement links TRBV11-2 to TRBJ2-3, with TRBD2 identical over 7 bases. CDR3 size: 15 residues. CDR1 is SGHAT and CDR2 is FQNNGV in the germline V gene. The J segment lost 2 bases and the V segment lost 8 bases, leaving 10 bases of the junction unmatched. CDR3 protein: CASSTWAGDTDTQYF. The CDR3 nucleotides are TGTGCCAGCTCCACTTGGGCGGGGGACACAGATACGCAGTATTTT.

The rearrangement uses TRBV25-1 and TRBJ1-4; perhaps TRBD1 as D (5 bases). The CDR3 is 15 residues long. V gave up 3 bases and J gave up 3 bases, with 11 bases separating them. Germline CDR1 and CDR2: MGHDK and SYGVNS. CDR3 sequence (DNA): TGTGCCAGCAGTGATGCAGCGGGGGCTAATGAAAAACTGTTTTTT. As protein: CASSDAAGANEKLFF.

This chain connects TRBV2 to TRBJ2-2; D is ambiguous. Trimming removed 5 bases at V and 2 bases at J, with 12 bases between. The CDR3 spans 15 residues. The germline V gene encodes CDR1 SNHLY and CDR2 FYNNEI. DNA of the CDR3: TGTGCCAGCAGTCCGCTATATGGTAACACCGGGGAGCTGTTTTTT. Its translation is CASSPLYGNTGELFF.